The T cell receptor beta chain under discussion was sequenced for a study of control samples from healthy donors and cancer patients. The protocol was immunoSEQ multiplex PCR, while the TCRdb copy is restricted to in-frame clones and leaves out a portion. Of 390,000 or so clones in the sample, around nine tenths were seen once. This TCR came from a man aged 35 to 55 with head and neck cancer. The sample consisted of PBMCs.

The CDR3 reads CASSLEPRDSNTGELFF. The CDR3 DNA is TGCGCCAGCAGCTTGGAGCCGCGGGACAGTAACACCGGGGAGCTGTTTTTT. The gene calls are TRBV5-1 and TRBJ2-2, with D perhaps matching TRBD1 (7 bases). CDR3 length equals 17 residues. The germline V and J ends were trimmed by 0 bases and 2 bases, with 14 bases remaining between them. Germline values: CDR1 SGHRS, CDR2 YFSETQ.